The 23 T cell receptor beta chains listed next were all sequenced from one sample in a study of blood T cell repertoires in COVID-19. TCRdb keeps only in-frame clones here, not all; method: immunoSEQ multiplex PCR. This sample has 350,000 to 450,000 clones; 80% to 90% occur once, and the top ten carry over 2%. The sequencing input was peripheral blood. The source of these receptors is a woman aged 60-75 years with COVID-19, enrolled during active disease.

This chain links TRBV7-3 with TRBJ2-5; 8 positions match TRBD2. Germline V gene sequence: CDR1 SGHTA, CDR2 FQGTGA. V gave up 4 bases and J gave up 5 bases; unmatched junction bases: 9. This CDR3 region has 15 residues. CDR3 in amino acids: CASSSKAGLVETQYF. The DNA of the CDR3 is TGTGCCAGCAGCTCCAAGGCGGGACTAGTTGAGACCCAGTACTTC.

The rearrangement uses TRBV2 and TRBJ1-2; 8 nucleotides align to TRBD1. The CDR3 has 12 amino acids. The germline gives CDR1 SNHLY, CDR2 FYNNEI. The V segment lost 8 bases and the J segment 5 bases; nucleotides outside the gene matches: 4. CDR3 DNA sequence: TGTGCCAGCGGCGACAGGGGTTATGGCTACACCTTC. Translation gives CASGDRGYGYTF.

The chain's CDR3 is CSAIRQGEAFF. CDR3 sequence (DNA): TGCAGTGCCATCAGACAGGGAGAGGCTTTCTTT. The V and J genes are TRBV20-1 and TRBJ1-1, with 7 bases aligning to TRBD1. V lost 6 bases to trimming and J lost 11 bases; unmatched junction nucleotides: 9. Germline CDR1 reads DFQATT; CDR2 reads SNEGSKA (reference sequence). This CDR3 contains 11 residues.

The rearrangement uses TRBV2 and TRBJ2-3; possible D gene TRBD1, 6 bases. Germline CDR1 SNHLY, CDR2 FYNNEI. Trimming left V 8 bases short and J 3 bases short, with 6 bases between. This CDR3 spans 11 amino acids. CDR3 DNA sequence: TGTGCCAGCGGACAGACAGATACGCAGTATTTT. The encoded protein is CASGQTDTQYF.

This clone appeared a single time. The chain combines TRBV6-6 with TRBJ1-2, with a weak D call TRBD1 (6 bases). V was pared by 6 bases and J by 5 bases, with 19 bases between. The CDR3 consists of 15 residues. Germline assignment: CDR1 MNHNY and CDR2 SVGAGI (reference sequence). The CDR3 sequence is CASRRGTENLYGYTF. The CDR3 nucleotides are TGTGCCAGCAGGAGGGGGACGGAAAATCTATATGGCTACACCTTC.

The rearrangement links TRBV24-1 to TRBJ2-1; possibly TRBD1 for D (9 bases). Per germline, CDR1 KGHDR and CDR2 SFDVKD. V lost 4 bases to trimming and J lost 4 bases, with 25 bases between them. CDR3 length: 19 amino acids. DNA for the CDR3: TGTGCCACCAGTGACCTCGGGACAGGGAGGCTAGCGGGTTACAATGAGCAGTTCTTC. As protein: CATSDLGTGRLAGYNEQFF.

In the case of this clone: This sample also contains other DNA sequences that code for the same CDR3. This sequence joins TRBV5-1 and TRBJ2-3; unclear D gene. Per the germline V gene, CDR1 is SGHRS and CDR2 is YFSETQ. The CDR3 spans 12 residues. Between the trimmed V and J ends, which lost 4 bases and 2 bases, there was a span of 5 bases. The CDR3 DNA reads TGCGCCAGCAGCCTTTCCACAGATACGCAGTATTTT. Amino acid sequence: CASSLSTDTQYF.

A single count supports this clone. The chain carries TRBV2 and TRBJ1-5; 7 nucleotides match TRBD1. V was clipped by 7 bases and J by 4 bases; unmatched bases: 10. This CDR3 has 15 residues. CDR1 and CDR2 (germline): SNHLY, FYNNEI. The CDR3 sequence: CASNGRGQRNQPQHF. The CDR3 nucleotides are TGTGCCAGCAATGGAAGGGGACAGAGGAATCAGCCCCAGCATTTT.

With regard to this clone: The sample carries other DNA sequences with the same CDR3. The chain carries TRBV18 and TRBJ1-1; weak D call: TRBD1 (5 bases). Germline loops: CDR1 KGHSH, CDR2 LQKENI. With 0 bases removed from V and 5 bases from J, the gap between germline ends came to 7 bases. The CDR3 contains 13 residues. CDR3 residues: CASSPPGGTEAFF. Here the CDR3 DNA reads TGTGCCAGCTCACCACCGGGGGGGACTGAAGCTTTCTTT. Full variable domain (outside the CDR3, taken from reference TRBV18 and TRBJ1-1): NAGVMQNPRHLVRRRGQEARLRCSPMKGHSHVYWYRQLPEEGLKFMVYLQKENIIDESGMPKERFSAEFPKEGPSILRIQQVVRGDSAAYFCASSPPGGTEAFFGQGTRLTVV.

This chain links TRBV19 with TRBJ1-2; 9 bases align to TRBD1. The V and J ends lost 5 bases and 2 bases, in that order; junction bases with no gene match: 3. Germline V lookup: CDR1 LNHDA, CDR2 SQIVND (reference sequence). This CDR3 is 14 amino acids long. Here the CDR3 DNA reads TGTGCCAGTAGTGGGGGACAGGGAAACTATGGCTACACCTTC. This encodes CASSGGQGNYGYTF.

Details on this clone: A read error may produce the germline difference seen at one junction end. The rearrangement uses TRBV9 and TRBJ2-3; D is unresolved. CDR1 is SGDLS and CDR2 is YYNGEE in the germline V gene. The CDR3 has 15 amino acids. The CDR3 nucleotides read TGTGCCAGCACCGTAAGCCCGTCCACCGCAGATACGCAGTATTTT. Protein product: CASTVSPSTADTQYF. The full variable domain, rest sourced from reference TRBV9 and TRBJ2-3, is DSGVTQTPKHLITATGQRVTLRCSPRSGDLSVYWYQQSLDQGLQFLIQYYNGEERAKGNILERFSAQQFPDLHSELNLSSLELGDSALYFCASTVSPSTADTQYFGPGTRLTVL.

The chain carries TRBV28 and TRBJ1-4; possibly TRBD1 for D (6 bases). V lost 5 bases to trimming and J lost 8 bases, with 15 bases between them. The CDR3 consists of 14 residues. Germline-derived CDR1 and CDR2 are MDHEN and SYDVKM. The CDR3 bases are TGTGCCAGCAGTGAACAGGGAGGGTACGAAAAACTGTTTTTT. The encoded protein is CASSEQGGYEKLFF.

The V and J genes are TRBV19 and TRBJ1-5; 8 bases line up with TRBD1. V lost 7 bases and J lost 4; bases outside the gene matches: 9. CDR1 and CDR2 from the germline V gene are LNHDA and SQIVND (reference sequence). The length of the CDR3 is 15 residues. The CDR3: CASTKDRVVNQPQHF. CDR3 in DNA: TGTGCCAGTACAAAGGACAGGGTTGTTAATCAGCCCCAGCATTTT.

The rearrangement links TRBV27 to TRBJ2-5; D gene unclear. The V gene lost 4 bases and the J gene lost 4 bases, with 4 bases spanning the gap. CDR1 MNHEY and CDR2 SMNVEV come from the germline V gene (reference sequence). The CDR3 runs 11 residues. DNA for the CDR3: TGTGCCAGCAGTTCTCGAGAGACCCAGTACTTC. Translation: CASSSRETQYF.

This chain joins TRBV7-9 and TRBJ1-1; D is unclear. CDR3 size: 15 residues. CDR1 SEHNR and CDR2 FQNEAQ come from the germline V gene (reference sequence). The germline V and J ends were trimmed by 4 bases and 0 bases, with 12 bases remaining between them. The CDR3 protein is CASSSPQKMNTEAFF. In DNA, the CDR3 is TGTGCCAGCAGCTCCCCTCAGAAGATGAACACTGAAGCTTTCTTT.

This chain joins TRBV12-5 and TRBJ2-7, with 9 bases matching TRBD1. With V trimmed by 0 bases and J by 6 bases, 9 bases remained unmatched. CDR3 length: 16 residues. The germline CDR1 and CDR2 sequences are LGHNT and FRNRAP. CDR3 protein: CASGLVLRDRVAEQYF. CDR3 DNA: TGTGCTAGTGGTTTGGTACTTAGGGACAGGGTCGCCGAGCAGTACTTC.

The gene calls are TRBV9 and TRBJ1-2, with TRBD1 as a possible D gene (6 bases). Germline V gene lookup returns CDR1 SGDLS and CDR2 YYNGEE. The germline V and J ends were trimmed by 4 bases and 4 bases, with 14 bases remaining between them. The CDR3 consists of 14 residues. The CDR3 nucleotides are TGTGCCAGCAGCCCCCGACAGGATCTCTATGGCTACACCTTC. This codes for CASSPRQDLYGYTF. Drawing the rest from reference TRBV9 and TRBJ1-2, the complete variable domain is DSGVTQTPKHLITATGQRVTLRCSPRSGDLSVYWYQQSLDQGLQFLIQYYNGEERAKGNILERFSAQQFPDLHSELNLSSLELGDSALYFCASSPRQDLYGYTFGSGTRLTVV.

CDR3 DNA sequence: TGCGCCAGCAGCTTGAATCCCTCTAATCAGCCCCAGCATTTT. This codes for CASSLNPSNQPQHF. The chain links TRBV5-1 to TRBJ1-5, with D uncertain. Trimming took 1 base from V and 4 from J, leaving 9 bases between them. The germline CDR1 and CDR2 sequences are SGHRS and YFSETQ. The CDR3 loop spans 14 amino acids.

The chain employs TRBV19 and TRBJ2-5; D uncertain. Trimming shortened V by 5 bases and J by 5 bases, and 12 bases separated the two germline ends. The CDR3 consists of 13 residues. Germline lookup yields CDR1 LNHDA and CDR2 SQIVND (reference sequence). For the CDR3, the DNA is TGTGCCAGTAGTGACTCGGTCTACGAGACCCAGTACTTC. This sequence encodes CASSDSVYETQYF.

The chain uses TRBV6-1 and TRBJ1-1; 8 bases fit TRBD1. The CDR3 runs to 16 residues. The junction had 6 bases not matched to a gene; V was cut back by 3 bases and J by 0 bases. The germline CDR1 and CDR2 sequences are MNHNS and SASEGT. The CDR3 sequence: CASSDRGRGLNTEAFF. The CDR3 DNA reads as TGTGCCAGCAGTGACAGGGGGCGAGGGTTGAACACTGAAGCTTTCTTT.

The chain links TRBV7-9 to TRBJ2-7; the D gene is possibly TRBD2 (6 bases). The CDR3 consists of 12 residues. The ends were cut back, 4 bases at V and 7 bases at J, with 11 bases in the middle. Looked up from germline, CDR1 is SEHNR and CDR2 is FQNEAQ (reference sequence). The CDR3 region is CASSYTAGEQYF. CDR3 nucleotide sequence: TGTGCCAGCAGCTATACTGCGGGGGAGCAGTACTTC. Full variable domain (outside the CDR3, taken from reference TRBV7-9 and TRBJ2-7): DTGVSQNPRHKITKRGQNVTFRCDPISEHNRLYWYRQTLGQGPEFLTYFQNEAQLEKSRLLSDRFSAERPKGSFSTLEIQRTEQGDSAMYLCASSYTAGEQYFGPGTRLTVT.

This clone was picked up a small number of times. The V gene is TRBV30, the J gene TRBJ1-5, with D unclear. The CDR3 totals 15 residues. V gave up 5 bases and J gave up 4 bases, with 18 bases separating them. The germline CDR1 and CDR2 sequences are GTSNPN and SVGIG (reference sequence). DNA for the CDR3: TGTGCCTGGGGGATTGGACTTGCTTGGAATCAGCCCCAGCATTTT. Translated: CAWGIGLAWNQPQHF.

The DNA of the CDR3 is TGTGCTAGTGGTTTCTCACAGGGGTGGGACCAGCCCCAGCATTTT. Encoded protein: CASGFSQGWDQPQHF. The chain combines TRBV12-5 with TRBJ1-5; the match to TRBD1 covers 7 bases. The germline V gene encodes CDR1 LGHNT and CDR2 FRNRAP. This CDR3 is built from 15 residues. V shed 3 bases, J shed 7 bases, and the junction held 9 bases outside the gene matches.